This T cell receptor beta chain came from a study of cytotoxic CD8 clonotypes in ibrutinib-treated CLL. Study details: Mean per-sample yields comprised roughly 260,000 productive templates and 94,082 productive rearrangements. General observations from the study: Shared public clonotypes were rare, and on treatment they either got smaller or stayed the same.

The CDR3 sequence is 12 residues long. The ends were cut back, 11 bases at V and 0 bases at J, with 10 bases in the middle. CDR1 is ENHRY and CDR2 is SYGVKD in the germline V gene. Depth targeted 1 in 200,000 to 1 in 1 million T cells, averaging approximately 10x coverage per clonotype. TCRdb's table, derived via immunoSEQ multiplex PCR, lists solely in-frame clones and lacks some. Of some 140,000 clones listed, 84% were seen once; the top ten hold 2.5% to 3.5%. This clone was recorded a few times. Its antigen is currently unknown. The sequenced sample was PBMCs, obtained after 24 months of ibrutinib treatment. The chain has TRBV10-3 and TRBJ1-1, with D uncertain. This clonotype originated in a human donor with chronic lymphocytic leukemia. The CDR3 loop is CAGRGMNTEAFF. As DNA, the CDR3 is TGTGCCGGGCGCGGGATGAACACTGAAGCTTTCTTT.